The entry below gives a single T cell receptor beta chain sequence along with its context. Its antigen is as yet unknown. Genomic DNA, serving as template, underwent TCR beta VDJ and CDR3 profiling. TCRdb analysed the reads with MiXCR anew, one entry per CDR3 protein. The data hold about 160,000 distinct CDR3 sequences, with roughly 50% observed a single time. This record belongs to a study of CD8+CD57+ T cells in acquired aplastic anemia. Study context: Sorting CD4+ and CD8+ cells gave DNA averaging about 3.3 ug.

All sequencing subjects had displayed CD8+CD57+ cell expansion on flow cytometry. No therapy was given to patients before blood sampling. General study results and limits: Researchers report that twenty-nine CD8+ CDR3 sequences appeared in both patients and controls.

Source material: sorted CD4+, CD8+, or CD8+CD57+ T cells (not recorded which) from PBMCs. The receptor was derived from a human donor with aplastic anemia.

Written as DNA, the CDR3 is TGTGCCAGCAGCTTAGAGTACCGAAATGAGCAGTTCTTC. It encodes CASSLEYRNEQFF. The chain combines TRBV7-8 with TRBJ2-1; unclear D gene. The ends were cut back, 1 base at V and 7 bases at J, with 8 bases in the middle. This CDR3 is built from 13 residues. Germline CDR1 reads SGHVS; CDR2 reads FQNEAQ.